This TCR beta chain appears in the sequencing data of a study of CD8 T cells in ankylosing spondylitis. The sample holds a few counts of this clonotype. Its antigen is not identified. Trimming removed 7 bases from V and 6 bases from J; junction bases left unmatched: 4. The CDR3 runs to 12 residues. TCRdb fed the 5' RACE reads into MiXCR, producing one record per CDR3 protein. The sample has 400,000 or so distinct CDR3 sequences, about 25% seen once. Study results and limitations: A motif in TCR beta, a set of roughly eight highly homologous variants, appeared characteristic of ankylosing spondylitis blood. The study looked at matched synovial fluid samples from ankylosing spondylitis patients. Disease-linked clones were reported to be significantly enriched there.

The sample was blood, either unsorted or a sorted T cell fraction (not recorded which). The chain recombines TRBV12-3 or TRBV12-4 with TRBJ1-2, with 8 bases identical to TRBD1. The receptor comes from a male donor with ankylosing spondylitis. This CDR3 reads CASTTTGDGYTF. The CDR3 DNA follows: TGTGCCAGCACTACGACAGGGGATGGCTACACCTTC.